Each of the 14 T cell receptor beta chains below was sequenced from the same sample in a study of blood T cell repertoires in COVID-19. Generated by immunoSEQ multiplex PCR, the TCRdb table keeps only in-frame clones and is missing some. Altogether under 250,000 clones are present, roughly 89% being singletons, with the ten largest covering approximately 1.5%. Input material: peripheral blood. These receptors all stem from a woman between 40 and 55 years old who had recovered from COVID-19.

This rearrangement joins TRBV2 to TRBJ1-1; D not resolved. The CDR3 loop spans 12 amino acids. Deletions cut 4 bases from V and 7 bases from J, with 10 bases between. Looked up from germline, CDR1 is SNHLY and CDR2 is FYNNEI. The CDR3 coding sequence is TGTGCCAGCAGTGGTGCGGGTTATGAAGCTTTCTTT. Amino acid sequence: CASSGAGYEAFF.

The genes are TRBV2 and TRBJ2-1; TRBD1 might be the D (5 bases). There are 14 residues in the CDR3. V was clipped by 7 bases and J by 9 bases, with 19 bases between them. Germline CDR1 is SNHLY and CDR2 is FYNNEI. The CDR3 is CASTSRSPRGEQFF. The CDR3, as DNA: TGTGCCAGCACCTCACGAAGCCCAAGGGGTGAGCAGTTCTTC.

This chain connects TRBV4-1 to TRBJ2-2, with 9 bases aligning to TRBD2. This CDR3 comprises 15 residues. Germline V gene data show CDR1 as MGHRA and CDR2 as YSYEKL. Trimming at V came to 8 bases and at J to 2 bases, leaving 6 bases not matched to a gene. The CDR3 nucleotides read TGCGCCAGCTCCCCGCGGGAGGGAAACACCGGGGAGCTGTTTTTT. It codes for CASSPREGNTGELFF.

The gene calls are TRBV2 and TRBJ2-1; D remains ambiguous. Trimming stripped 2 bases from V and 13 bases from J, with 15 bases between. Per the germline V gene, CDR1 is SNHLY and CDR2 is FYNNEI. The CDR3 covers 13 residues. The DNA of the CDR3 is TGTGCCAGCAGTGAATTGCCAGGCCGAGAACAGTTCTTC. Protein product: CASSELPGREQFF.

The chain is built from TRBV3-1 (or the pseudogene TRBV3-2) and TRBJ1-2, with a tentative D call TRBD1 (5 bases). The germline CDR1 and CDR2 sequences are LGHDT and YNNKEL (reference sequence). CDR3 size: 12 residues. Between the trimmed V and J ends, which lost 3 bases and 7 bases, there was a span of 9 bases. The CDR3 nucleotides are TGTGCCAGCAGCCATCAGGGCGGTGGCTACACCTTC. The encoded protein is CASSHQGGGYTF.

This clone occurred once. The chain is built from TRBV5-1 and TRBJ1-3; TRBD1 aligns across 9 bases. V trimming: 0 bases; J trimming: 6 bases; junction bases outside the gene matches: 19. Germline loops: CDR1 SGHRS, CDR2 YFSETQ. The length of the CDR3 is 20 residues. The CDR3: CASSLGSGTGRARGSNTIYF. DNA for the CDR3: TGCGCCAGCAGCTTGGGATCCGGGACAGGGAGAGCCCGCGGATCAAACACCATATATTTT.

The J gene is TRBJ2-5, the V gene TRBV11-3; possible D gene TRBD1, 6 bases. V dropped 5 bases and J dropped 1 base, with 14 bases sitting between them. The CDR3 totals 15 residues. The germline V gene encodes CDR1 SGHNT and CDR2 YENEEA. The DNA for the CDR3 is TGTGCCAGCAGCGCCGGGACAATAAGCCAAGAGACCCAGTACTTC. It translates to CASSAGTISQETQYF. Full variable domain (rest looked up from reference TRBV11-3 and TRBJ2-5): EAGVVQSPRYKIIEKKQPVAFWCNPISGHNTLYWYLQNLGQGPELLIRYENEEAVDDSQLPKDRFSAERLKGVDSTLKIQPAELGDSAVYLCASSAGTISQETQYFGPGTRLLVL.

The chain couples TRBV10-3 to TRBJ1-2; 11 bases are shared with TRBD1. The CDR3 is 14 residues long. V dropped 4 bases and J dropped 7; count of bases not matched to a gene: 5. Germline-derived CDR1 and CDR2 are ENHRY and SYGVKD. CDR3 nucleotides: TGTGCCATCAGTGCAGGACAGGGGGCCAGTGGCTACACCTTC. It is translated as CAISAGQGASGYTF.

The rearrangement uses TRBV19 and TRBJ2-3; 7 nucleotides line up with TRBD1. CDR3 size: 16 residues. V was clipped by 5 bases and J by 3 bases; unmatched bases: 11. Per germline, CDR1 LNHDA and CDR2 SQIVND (reference sequence). In nucleotides, the CDR3 is TGTGCCAGTAGTCCCGACAGGGCGGTGGGGACAGATACGCAGTATTTT. This sequence encodes CASSPDRAVGTDTQYF.

This chain joins TRBV28 and TRBJ1-4; 8 nucleotides match TRBD1. The ends lost 3 bases at V and 3 bases at J; junction bases unmatched: 12. This CDR3 is built from 18 residues. From germline, CDR1 is MDHEN and CDR2 SYDVKM. The CDR3 loop reads CASSLGGTGGFSNEKLFF. CDR3 DNA: TGTGCCAGCAGTTTGGGAGGTACAGGGGGATTTTCTAATGAAAAACTGTTTTTT.

The genes are TRBV3-1 (or the pseudogene TRBV3-2) and TRBJ1-5; D not certain. Germline CDR1 LGHDT, CDR2 YNNKEL (reference sequence). V shed 5 bases and J shed 5 bases, with 7 bases lying between them. The CDR3 is made up of 12 amino acids. The CDR3: CASSYRDQPQHF. In nucleotides, the CDR3 is TGTGCCAGCAGCTACAGAGATCAGCCCCAGCATTTT.

This chain joins TRBV28 and TRBJ1-5; no clear D gene. The V end lost 2 bases, the J end lost 5 bases, and 10 bases lay between the germline ends. Germline V lookup: CDR1 MDHEN, CDR2 SYDVKM. The CDR3 covers 14 residues. The chain's CDR3 is CASSLEGRYQPQHF. In DNA form, the CDR3 reads TGTGCCAGCAGTTTAGAGGGTCGGTATCAGCCCCAGCATTTT.

The J gene is TRBJ2-5, the V gene TRBV4-2, with D possibly TRBD1 on 6 matching bases. The V gene lost 5 bases and the J gene lost 2 bases, with 12 bases spanning the gap. CDR3 length: 14 residues. Germline V gives CDR1 LGHNA, CDR2 YNFKEQ. The DNA for the CDR3 is TGTGCCAGCAGCTGGAAGGACAGTCAAGAGACCCAGTACTTC. Translated: CASSWKDSQETQYF.

The chain uses TRBV28 and TRBJ1-6; D gene ambiguous. From germline, CDR1 is MDHEN and CDR2 SYDVKM. The V end lost 1 base, the J end lost 11 bases, and 12 bases lay between the germline ends. There are 14 residues in the CDR3. The DNA for the CDR3 is TGTGCCAGCAGTTTATCAGTCCCGAGGACACCCCTCCACTTT. It codes for CASSLSVPRTPLHF.